This T cell receptor beta chain originates from a study of blood T cell repertoires in COVID-19. Study context: Italy, Spain and the United States were the sources of the convalescent and acute COVID-19 samples. PBMCs, B-cell-depleted T cells, or T cells provided the cDNA or gDNA that made up the material.

In the original workflow: Nucleated cell counts were estimated from reference gene primer amplification. Some clones are missing from TCRdb's copy, which holds only in-frame ones; the method was immunoSEQ multiplex PCR. V, J and clone size are those of that table, while D and trimming were read from the DNA. This sample carries about 350,000 clones, approximately 90% of them seen once, and the ten largest clones take around 3.9%. CDR1 KGHSH and CDR2 LQKENI come from the germline V gene. This CDR3 is 19 amino acids long. Trimming took 3 bases from V and 3 from J, leaving 26 bases between them. In Seattle, patients joined the study during active infection and were tracked longitudinally.

This receptor was obtained from a woman aged 60-70 years with COVID-19, enrolled during active disease. The chain joins TRBV18 to TRBJ1-1; D gene ambiguous. The sample consisted of peripheral blood. CDR3: CASSPVIARAGQWDTEAFF. As DNA, the CDR3 is TGTGCCAGCTCACCGGTGATTGCGCGGGCAGGTCAGTGGGACACTGAAGCTTTCTTT.